Shown below are 3 T cell receptor beta chains from a single sample sequenced in a study of T cells after yellow fever vaccination. Via MiXCR, TCRdb re-called the 5' RACE reads, giving one row per CDR3 protein. This table holds about 510,000 distinct CDR3 sequences, 21% found once. This specimen was PBMCs, taken roughly 20 days after the first yellow fever vaccination. The source of these receptors is a man between 18 and 35 years old who received the YFV17D yellow fever vaccine.

This chain connects TRBV5-1 to TRBJ1-5, with 7 bases identical to TRBD1. CDR1 and CDR2 (germline): SGHRS, YFSETQ. Trimming took 1 base from V and 4 from J; bases not matched to a gene: 5. This CDR3 contains 15 residues. CDR3 bases: TGCGCCAGCAGCTTGACCGGGACAGAGAATCAGCCCCAGCATTTT. Protein sequence: CASSLTGTENQPQHF.

To note about this clonotype: The junction and the germline gene differ at one end; a read error may be behind it. The rearrangement joins TRBV10-3 to TRBJ2-3, with D perhaps assigned TRBD1 or TRBD2 (7 bases each). Germline CDR1 ENHRY, CDR2 SYGVKD. CDR3 size: 14 residues. Written as DNA, the CDR3 is TGTGCCATCAGCCTCAGGGAGGGGACAGATCCGCAGTATTTT. Translated, it gives CAISLREGTDPQYF.

This chain connects TRBV4-2 to TRBJ2-5; perhaps TRBD2 as D (5 bases). Germline CDR1 LGHNA, CDR2 YNFKEQ. The V end lost 0 bases, the J end lost 1 base, and 15 bases lay between the germline ends. The CDR3 sequence is 17 residues long. The CDR3 region has the DNA TGTGCCAGCAGCCAAGACCCGGTGGGAGCGCCCCAAGAGACCCAGTACTTC. Its protein is CASSQDPVGAPQETQYF.